This entry is about one T cell receptor (beta chain). Its antigen remains unknown. This entry is derived from a study of T cells after yellow fever vaccination. General study findings and limits: Weaker overall, the secondary response nonetheless peaked faster (day 5 versus 15). CD4 and CD8 compartments shared a small share of clonotypes. Most primary-vaccination clones recurred post-booster (roughly 96% CD4, 85% to 90% CD8).

Germline V CDR1 and CDR2: LNHDA, SQIVND (reference sequence). The CDR3 is 15 residues long. Trimming left V 3 bases short and J 3 bases short, with 12 bases between. Generation of TCR cDNA used 5'RACE template switching (which added a universal primer site and UMIs). TCRdb reanalysed the 5' RACE reads using MiXCR and keeps one entry per CDR3 protein. Among more than 200,000 distinct CDR3 sequences listed, about 3.5% were seen once. The chain couples TRBV19 to TRBJ2-1; either TRBD1 or TRBD2 may fit D (5 bases each). Here the sequenced sample was PBMCs, taken 15 days after the yellow fever booster vaccination. This clonotype was obtained from a man aged 18-30 years who received the YFV17D yellow fever vaccine. In DNA form, the CDR3 reads TGTGCCAGTAGTATCCCCTGGGACGGCTACAATGAGCAGTTCTTC. Its protein product is CASSIPWDGYNEQFF.